The 7 T cell receptor beta chains presented below share a single source sample, sequenced in a study of CD8+CD57+ T cells in acquired aplastic anemia. Patients sequenced had flow cytometry evidence of CD8+CD57+ cell expansion. TCR beta VDJ and CDR3 profiling used genomic DNA as template. TCRdb re-derived calls from the reads in MiXCR, one entry per CDR3 protein. The table has fewer than 250,000 distinct CDR3 sequences, around 43% seen once. Sequencing was performed on sorted CD4+, CD8+, or CD8+CD57+ T cells (not recorded which) from PBMCs. The origin of the receptors is a human donor with aplastic anemia.

This clonotype was counted many times. This rearrangement joins TRBV4-3 to TRBJ1-1; TRBD1 matches 9 bases. The junction had 3 bases not matched to a gene; V was cut back by 4 bases and J by 6 bases. The CDR3 runs 13 residues. Germline V gene sequence: CDR1 LGHNA, CDR2 YSLEER. The CDR3 loop is CASSPRTGAEAFF. In DNA form, the CDR3 reads TGCGCCAGCAGCCCCAGGACAGGGGCTGAAGCTTTCTTT.

The chain employs TRBV4-1 and TRBJ1-1; 10 nucleotides align to TRBD1. Per the germline V gene, CDR1 is MGHRA and CDR2 is YSYEKL. This CDR3 has 14 amino acids. After removal of 4 bases from V and 5 bases from J, the junction contained 4 bases not matched to a gene. CDR3 amino acids: CASSPWTGGTEAFF. CDR3 bases: TGCGCCAGCAGCCCGTGGACAGGGGGAACTGAAGCTTTCTTT.

This clonotype has just one count. This chain joins TRBV20-1 and TRBJ2-7; 7 bases map to TRBD2. CDR1 DFQATT and CDR2 SNEGSKA come from the germline V gene (reference sequence). The CDR3 consists of 14 residues. The ends lost 0 bases at V and 6 bases at J; junction bases unmatched: 8. The CDR3, as DNA: TGCAGTGCTAGAGATAGTCGACTAGCTGGCGAGCAGTACTTC. It yields the protein CSARDSRLAGEQYF.

The V and J genes are TRBV27 and TRBJ2-7, with D perhaps matching TRBD1 (5 bases). The CDR3 loop spans 13 amino acids. The ends were cut back, 7 bases at V and 6 bases at J, with 16 bases in the middle. CDR1 MNHEY and CDR2 SMNVEV come from the germline V gene (reference sequence). CDR3 sequence (DNA): TGTGCCAGCACGACAGCTGGGGCCGGCGAGCAGTACTTC. It specifies CASTTAGAGEQYF.

V is TRBV10-3 and J is TRBJ2-7; D may be TRBD1 or TRBD2 (5 bases each). CDR3 length: 14 amino acids. V lost 6 bases to trimming and J lost 0 bases, with 12 bases between them. CDR1 and CDR2 (germline): ENHRY, SYGVKD. The CDR3 loop reads CAIRPGTSSYEQYF. The CDR3 DNA reads as TGTGCCATCAGACCCGGGACGTCCTCCTACGAGCAGTACTTC.

CDR3 DNA: TGTGCCAGCAGCTTAGGGACAGGGCGCACTGGCTACACCTTC. Encoded protein: CASSLGTGRTGYTF. V gene TRBV7-6 combines with J gene TRBJ1-2; 8 bases fit TRBD1. Germline values: CDR1 SGHVS, CDR2 FNYEAQ. The CDR3 has 14 residues. The V segment lost 1 base and the J segment 7 bases; nucleotides outside the gene matches: 5.

Only one count was recorded for this clonotype. This rearrangement joins TRBV10-3 to TRBJ2-7; the match to TRBD2 covers 13 bases. Trimming removed 5 bases from V and 6 bases from J; junction bases left unmatched: 4. CDR1 and CDR2 (germline): ENHRY, SYGVKD. This CDR3 contains 14 residues. CDR3 sequence reads: CAISWTSGSSEQYF. The CDR3 nucleotides are TGTGCCATCAGTTGGACTAGCGGGAGTAGCGAGCAGTACTTC.